This T cell receptor (beta chain) came from a study of OX40 agonist ivuxolimab in advanced cancers. On the study more broadly: Enrolled patients in dose escalation had cancers that were hepatocellular carcinoma, melanoma, renal cell or head and neck cancer. Findings and caveats of the study: Specificity for antigen went undetermined in the expanded peripheral T cells.

Comment on this clone: The antigen remains undetermined.

Germline V CDR1 and CDR2: SEHNR, FQNEAQ (reference sequence). Trimming cost V 1 base and J 2 bases; bases outside gene matches: 1. This CDR3 has 14 residues. This table comes from immunoSEQ multiplex PCR, and its TCRdb copy is limited to in-frame clones, with some not included. The repertoire consists of about 35,000 clones, with less than 85% occurring once and the leading ten covering over 20%. The sequence was obtained from an adult with an advanced solid tumor such as melanoma, head and neck, liver or kidney cancer. V usage is TRBV7-9 and J usage is TRBJ2-7; TRBD1 aligns across 8 bases. The sample was CD4+ or CD8+ T cells sorted from blood, taken in a trial of the OX40 agonist ivuxolimab. CDR3 nucleotide sequence: TGTGCCAGCAGCTTAGAACAGGGGGCCTACGAGCAGTACTTC. Amino acids: CASSLEQGAYEQYF. Combining the CDR3 with reference TRBV7-9 and TRBJ2-7 gives the whole variable domain DTGVSQNPRHKITKRGQNVTFRCDPISEHNRLYWYRQTLGQGPEFLTYFQNEAQLEKSRLLSDRFSAERPKGSFSTLEIQRTEQGDSAMYLCASSLEQGAYEQYFGPGTRLTVT.